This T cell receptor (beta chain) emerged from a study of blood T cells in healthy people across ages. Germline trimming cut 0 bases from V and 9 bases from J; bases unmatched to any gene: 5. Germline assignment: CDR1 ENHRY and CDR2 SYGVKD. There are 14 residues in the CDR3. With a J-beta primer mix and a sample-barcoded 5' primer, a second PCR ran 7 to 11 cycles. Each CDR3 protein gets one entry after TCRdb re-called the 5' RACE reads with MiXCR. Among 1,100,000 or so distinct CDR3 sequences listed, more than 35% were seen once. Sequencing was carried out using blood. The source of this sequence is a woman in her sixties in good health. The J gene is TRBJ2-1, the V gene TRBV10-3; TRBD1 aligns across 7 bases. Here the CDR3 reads CAISESRQGGEQFF. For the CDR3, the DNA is TGTGCCATCAGTGAGTCGAGACAGGGTGGTGAGCAGTTCTTC.